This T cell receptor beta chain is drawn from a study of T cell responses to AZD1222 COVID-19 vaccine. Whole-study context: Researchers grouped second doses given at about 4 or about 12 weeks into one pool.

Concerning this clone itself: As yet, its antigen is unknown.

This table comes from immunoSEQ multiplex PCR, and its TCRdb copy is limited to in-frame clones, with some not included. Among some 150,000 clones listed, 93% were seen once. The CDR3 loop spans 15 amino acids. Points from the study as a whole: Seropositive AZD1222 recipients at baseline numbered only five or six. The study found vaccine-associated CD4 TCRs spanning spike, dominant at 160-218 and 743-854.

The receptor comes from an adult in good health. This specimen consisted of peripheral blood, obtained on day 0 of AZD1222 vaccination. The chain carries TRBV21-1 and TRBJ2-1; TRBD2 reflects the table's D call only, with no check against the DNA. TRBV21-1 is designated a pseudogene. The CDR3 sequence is CASKTAVSSYNEQFF. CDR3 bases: TGTGCCAGCAAAACAGCGGTGAGTTCCTACAATGAGCAGTTCTTC.